This entry features one TCR beta chain sequence. These data belong to a study of blood T cell repertoires in COVID-19. Overall study: Samples of COVID-19 (acute and convalescent) were obtained from the United States, Italy and Spain.

A Seattle source enrolled patients during active infection and followed them longitudinally. In the original workflow: Scientists estimated how many nucleated cells there were by amplifying reference gene primers. TCRdb's copy holds only in-frame clones and misses some; the assay was immunoSEQ multiplex PCR. V, J and clone size are those of that table, while D and trimming were read from the DNA. The sample records around 180,000 clones, around 85% being singletons. Germline values: CDR1 SGHRS, CDR2 YFSETQ. The CDR3 extends over 14 amino acids. V was cut by 3 bases and J by 6 bases, with 13 bases left in between.

This sequence originates from a man aged 80 or over with COVID-19, enrolled during active disease. This chain joins TRBV5-1 and TRBJ2-1, with D unclear. The sample was peripheral blood. The CDR3 loop is CASSWASASNEQFF. CDR3 DNA sequence: TGCGCCAGCAGCTGGGCAAGTGCTTCCAATGAGCAGTTCTTC.